These 30 T cell receptor beta chains share one sample of origin, sequenced in a study of technical replicates of blood from several donors. TCRdb's copy holds only in-frame clones and misses some; the assay was immunoSEQ multiplex PCR. The data contain around 79,000 clones, roughly nine tenths of them seen just once; the ten biggest clones take up 0.25%. What was sequenced was T cells isolated from PBMCs. All receptors come from a human donor in good health.

This chain uses TRBV11-3 with TRBJ2-7; 11 positions agree with TRBD1. CDR1 SGHNT and CDR2 YENEEA come from the germline V gene. The CDR3 has 15 residues. V gave up 4 bases and J gave up 2 bases; unmatched junction bases: 4. The CDR3 nucleotides are TGTGCCAGCAGCTACGGGACAGGGGGAGCCTACGAGCAGTACTTC. Amino acid sequence: CASSYGTGGAYEQYF.

Here the CDR3 reads CASSHPSQGNYGYTF. In nucleotides, the CDR3 is TGCGCCAGCAGCCATCCTTCACAGGGCAACTATGGCTACACCTTC. The chain recombines TRBV4-1 with TRBJ1-2; a weak D match, TRBD1 (6 bases). Germline V gene sequence: CDR1 MGHRA, CDR2 YSYEKL. The CDR3 has 15 residues. The V and J ends lost 3 bases and 2 bases respectively, with 13 bases between them.

This rearrangement joins TRBV13 to TRBJ2-7; TRBD2 matches at 7 bases. After removal of 8 bases from V and 2 bases from J, the junction contained 3 bases not matched to a gene. The CDR3 runs to 12 residues. Looked up from germline, CDR1 is PRHDT and CDR2 is FYEKMQ (reference sequence). In DNA, the CDR3 is TGTGCCAGCGCTAGCGGAACCTACGAGCAGTACTTC. Encoded protein: CASASGTYEQYF.

This clone was picked up one time. The J gene is TRBJ2-7, the V gene TRBV19, with D possibly being TRBD1 (5 bases). The germline V gene has CDR1 LNHDA and CDR2 SQIVND (reference sequence). CDR3 length: 15 amino acids. Trimming pared 2 bases from V and 6 bases from J, leaving 17 bases between. The CDR3 coding sequence is TGTGCCAGTAGTATAACTGACAGCCTAAGGCGCGAGCAGTACTTC. Protein product: CASSITDSLRREQYF.

The chain joins TRBV5-4 to TRBJ1-2, with 9 bases identical to TRBD1. This CDR3 has 15 residues. The junction had 5 bases not matched to a gene; V was cut back by 5 bases and J by 0 bases. The germline gives CDR1 SGHNT, CDR2 YYREEE (reference sequence). The chain's CDR3 is CASRLRQGANYGYTF. CDR3 in DNA: TGTGCCAGCAGACTCCGACAGGGGGCTAACTATGGCTACACCTTC.

The chain joins TRBV9 to TRBJ2-2, with TRBD2 matching 7 bases. The CDR3 is 15 residues long. The junction had 8 bases not matched to a gene; V was cut back by 5 bases and J by 4 bases. Germline CDR1 is SGDLS and CDR2 is YYNGEE. CDR3 in DNA: TGTGCCAGCAGTGTGGGGGGGGTTGGCACCGGGGAGCTGTTTTTT. Its protein is CASSVGGVGTGELFF.

This clone was detected a few times. The V call is TRBV11-3, the J call TRBJ1-1; D is ambiguous. From germline, CDR1 is SGHNT and CDR2 YENEEA. Trimming took 1 base from V and 3 from J, leaving 6 bases between them. The CDR3 runs 13 residues. CDR3 coding DNA: TGTGCCAGCAGCTTAGGGGAGGACACTGAAGCTTTCTTT. Translated: CASSLGEDTEAFF.

V and J are TRBV15 and TRBJ2-3, with 8 bases matching TRBD2. The germline CDR1 and CDR2 sequences are LNHNV and YYDKDF (reference sequence). CDR3 length: 17 residues. Trimming cost V 5 bases and J 1 base; bases outside gene matches: 11. CDR3 protein: CATSRRLAQYGTDTQYF. CDR3 nucleotide sequence: TGTGCCACCAGCCGCCGACTAGCGCAATACGGCACAGATACGCAGTATTTT.

This chain joins TRBV7-9 and TRBJ1-1; perhaps TRBD1 as D (5 bases). Per germline, CDR1 SEHNR and CDR2 FQNEAQ (reference sequence). V was clipped by 3 bases and J by 1 base, with 12 bases between them. The CDR3 length is 15 residues. CDR3 in amino acids: CASSFLETANTEAFF. For the CDR3, the DNA is TGTGCCAGCAGCTTTCTCGAGACAGCGAACACTGAAGCTTTCTTT. Supplemented by reference TRBV7-9 and TRBJ1-1, the full variable domain reads DTGVSQNPRHKITKRGQNVTFRCDPISEHNRLYWYRQTLGQGPEFLTYFQNEAQLEKSRLLSDRFSAERPKGSFSTLEIQRTEQGDSAMYLCASSFLETANTEAFFGQGTRLTVV.

This clone was seen only a few times. The gene calls are TRBV14 and TRBJ2-2; TRBD2 matches 9 bases. Trimming took 3 bases from V and 7 from J; bases not matched to a gene: 3. The CDR3 has 14 residues. The germline gives CDR1 SGHDN, CDR2 FVKESK. CDR3 sequence reads: CASSQRGGSGELFF. The CDR3 DNA sequence: TGTGCCAGCAGCCAGCGGGGGGGCAGCGGGGAGCTGTTTTTT.

The chain carries TRBV5-8 and TRBJ1-5; D gene ambiguous. V shed 0 bases and J shed 0 bases, with 4 bases lying between them. The germline CDR1 and CDR2 sequences are SGHTS and YDEGEE. The CDR3 is 14 amino acids. The CDR3: CASSLVASNQPQHF. The CDR3 DNA follows: TGTGCCAGCAGCTTGGTGGCTAGCAATCAGCCCCAGCATTTT.

V and J are TRBV27 and TRBJ1-2; unclear D gene. V was clipped by 2 bases and J by 8 bases, with 15 bases between them. Germline assignment: CDR1 MNHEY and CDR2 SMNVEV (reference sequence). The CDR3 totals 14 residues. The CDR3: CASSLTFGGLGYTF. The CDR3 nucleotides read TGTGCCAGCAGTTTAACTTTCGGAGGTCTCGGCTACACCTTC.

The genes are TRBV6-4 and TRBJ1-2; maybe TRBD1 (5 bases). The V end was cut by 9 bases, the J end by 5 bases, with 16 bases between. The CDR3 loop spans 13 amino acids. Germline-derived CDR1 and CDR2 are MRHNA and SNTAGT. The CDR3 sequence is CARRSVGAYGYTF. The CDR3, as DNA: TGTGCCAGGCGGTCAGTTGGGGCGTATGGCTACACCTTC.

The gene calls are TRBV5-1 and TRBJ2-7, with D possibly TRBD1 on 6 matching bases. Per germline, CDR1 SGHRS and CDR2 YFSETQ. Trimming cost V 4 bases and J 3 bases, with 17 bases left between them. The CDR3 totals 15 residues. The CDR3 DNA reads as TGCGCCAGCAGCGACGCTGGGGGCAGGGGCTACGAGCAGTACTTC. Translating gives CASSDAGGRGYEQYF.

V usage is TRBV6-6 and J usage is TRBJ2-7; TRBD2 matches at 12 bases. CDR3 size: 16 residues. The trim removed 5 bases at V and 0 bases at J, leaving 5 bases unmatched. CDR1 is MNHNY, CDR2 SVGAGI, per germline (reference sequence). This chain's CDR3 is CASSLAGGPLSYEQYF. In DNA, the CDR3 is TGTGCCAGCAGTCTAGCGGGAGGGCCGCTCTCCTACGAGCAGTACTTC.

This sequence joins TRBV9 and TRBJ1-1, with TRBD1 matching 8 bases. With V trimmed by 0 bases and J by 1 base, 2 bases remained unmatched. The germline CDR1 and CDR2 sequences are SGDLS and YYNGEE. The CDR3 spans 15 residues. For the CDR3, the DNA is TGTGCCAGCAGCGTAGTACAGGGGGGGAACACTGAAGCTTTCTTT. It codes for CASSVVQGGNTEAFF.

V is TRBV28 and J is TRBJ1-4; D gene ambiguous. The V gene lost 4 bases and the J gene lost 7 bases, with 10 bases spanning the gap. The CDR3 loop spans 13 amino acids. CDR1 is MDHEN and CDR2 is SYDVKM in the germline V gene. CDR3 amino acids: CASSSFVSEKLFF. The CDR3 bases are TGTGCCAGCAGTTCTTTCGTGAGTGAAAAACTGTTTTTT. Drawing the rest from reference TRBV28 and TRBJ1-4, the complete variable domain is DVKVTQSSRYLVKRTGEKVFLECVQDMDHENMFWYRQDPGLGLRLIYFSYDVKMKEKGDIPEGYSVSREKKERFSLILESASTNQTSMYLCASSSFVSEKLFFGSGTQLSVL.

V gene TRBV7-9 combines with J gene TRBJ2-1, with 9 bases lining up with TRBD1. In germline, CDR1 is SEHNR, CDR2 FQNEAQ (reference sequence). Trimming at V came to 10 bases and at J to 3 bases, leaving 7 bases not matched to a gene. This CDR3 comprises 14 residues. The CDR3 coding sequence is TGTGCCATCAACGACAGGGGGATCTACAATGAGCAGTTCTTC. As protein: CAINDRGIYNEQFF.

J is TRBJ1-2 and V is TRBV5-6, with D tentatively TRBD1 (5 bases). V lost 7 bases to trimming and J lost 0 bases, with 22 bases between them. Germline CDR1 is SGHDT and CDR2 is YYEEEE. This CDR3 contains 17 residues. The CDR3 protein is CASRKLRVPSTNYGYTF. DNA of the CDR3: TGTGCCAGCCGGAAACTCAGGGTTCCTTCCACTAACTATGGCTACACCTTC.

Here the CDR3 reads CASSTEQETQYF. CDR3 nucleotide sequence: TGTGCCAGCAGTACAGAGCAAGAGACCCAGTACTTC. The chain recombines TRBV6-1 with TRBJ2-5; D is unclear. This CDR3 is built from 12 residues. Trimming cost V 5 bases and J 2 bases, with 6 bases left between them. Germline V gene data show CDR1 as MNHNS and CDR2 as SASEGT.

V gene TRBV14 combines with J gene TRBJ1-2, with 10 bases identical to TRBD1. The CDR3 runs to 16 residues. V was pared by 0 bases and J by 4 bases, with 5 bases of the junction left unmatched. CDR1 is SGHDN and CDR2 is FVKESK in the germline V gene. The CDR3 here is CASSQDRTGGGYGYTF. In DNA form, the CDR3 reads TGTGCCAGCAGCCAAGACCGGACAGGGGGGGGCTATGGCTACACCTTC.

The V gene is TRBV5-8, the J gene TRBJ2-7; 8 bases match TRBD2. The trim removed 2 bases at V and 5 bases at J, leaving 6 bases unmatched. Looked up from germline, CDR1 is SGHTS and CDR2 is YDEGEE. CDR3 length: 14 amino acids. DNA of the CDR3: TGTGCCAGCAGCTTTTTAGCGGGAACCCACGAGCAGTACTTC. This encodes CASSFLAGTHEQYF.

The chain uses TRBV15 and TRBJ2-3; TRBD2 matches 7 bases. The CDR3 covers 16 residues. Germline CDR1 and CDR2: LNHNV and YYDKDF (reference sequence). Trimming took 0 bases from V and 4 from J; bases not matched to a gene: 7. The CDR3 protein is CATSRDGAGASDTQYF. In nucleotides, the CDR3 is TGTGCCACCAGCAGAGATGGCGCGGGAGCCTCAGATACGCAGTATTTT.

This chain uses TRBV7-9 with TRBJ2-1; 9 nucleotides align to TRBD2. CDR3 length equals 16 residues. Per the germline V gene, CDR1 is SEHNR and CDR2 is FQNEAQ (reference sequence). With 5 bases clipped from V and 4 bases from J, the junction kept 9 bases outside the gene matches. The CDR3 region has the DNA TGTGCCAGCAGCCCCTCGTTGACTAGCGGATACAATGAGCAGTTCTTC. The encoded protein is CASSPSLTSGYNEQFF.

This clone was seen more than once but under ten times. This chain joins TRBV9 and TRBJ1-1, with TRBD1 as a possible D gene (5 bases). Germline V gene sequence: CDR1 SGDLS, CDR2 YYNGEE. The germline V and J ends were trimmed by 0 bases and 7 bases, with 10 bases remaining between them. The CDR3 runs to 13 residues. The CDR3 region has the DNA TGTGCCAGCAGCGTAGCAGGGAAAGGTGAAGCTTTCTTT. Amino acids: CASSVAGKGEAFF. The full variable domain, with the rest looked up from reference TRBV9 and TRBJ1-1, is DSGVTQTPKHLITATGQRVTLRCSPRSGDLSVYWYQQSLDQGLQFLIQYYNGEERAKGNILERFSAQQFPDLHSELNLSSLELGDSALYFCASSVAGKGEAFFGQGTRLTVV.

The chain is built from TRBV28 and TRBJ1-3, with D unresolved. Germline assignment: CDR1 MDHEN and CDR2 SYDVKM. Trimming took 3 bases from V and 4 from J, leaving 10 bases between them. The CDR3 runs 14 residues. The CDR3, as DNA: TGTGCCAGCAGTTTGCGAGGCTACGGAAACACCATATATTTT. Amino acid sequence: CASSLRGYGNTIYF.

The V and J genes are TRBV5-1 and TRBJ2-7, with a tentative D call TRBD2 (7 bases). The CDR3 runs 16 residues. Trimming took off 0 bases at V and 2 bases at J, with 15 bases between the two ends. Germline V lookup: CDR1 SGHRS, CDR2 YFSETQ. The CDR3 coding sequence is TGCGCCAGCAGCTTGGGCTCGGGGGGCTGGCCCTACGAGCAGTACTTC. Translation: CASSLGSGGWPYEQYF.

The rearrangement uses TRBV10-3 and TRBJ2-5, with TRBD2 matching 11 bases. Trimming removed 6 bases from V and 2 bases from J; junction bases left unmatched: 5. Germline loops: CDR1 ENHRY, CDR2 SYGVKD. This CDR3 is 15 amino acids long. CDR3 residues: CAISPGTSGQETQYF. CDR3 DNA: TGTGCCATCAGCCCCGGGACTAGCGGACAAGAGACCCAGTACTTC.

In the case of this clone: Distinct nucleotide sequences in the sample also encode this CDR3. This chain uses TRBV29-1 with TRBJ1-2; 8 bases agree with TRBD1. V shed 6 bases and J 7 bases; nucleotides not matched to a gene: 7. The CDR3 spans 12 residues. The germline V gene has CDR1 SQVTM and CDR2 ANQGSEA. CDR3 sequence: CSVSDRGSGYTF. In DNA form, the CDR3 reads TGCAGCGTCTCTGACAGGGGTAGTGGCTACACCTTC.

This clone was observed a single time. The rearrangement links TRBV2 to TRBJ2-1; D remains unclear. V was trimmed by 7 bases and J by 0 bases, leaving 16 bases between them. This CDR3 is 16 amino acids long. The germline CDR1 and CDR2 sequences are SNHLY and FYNNEI. The CDR3 spells CASTKEGAGSYNEQFF. In DNA, the CDR3 is TGTGCCAGCACCAAAGAAGGTGCAGGCTCCTACAATGAGCAGTTCTTC.